This TCR beta chain was identified during a study of blood T cell repertoires in COVID-19 (dated by TCRdb to 2018 to 2020). In the study overall: The collaborator samples originated in the United States, Italy and Spain and spanned the acute and convalescent phases of COVID-19. The material from the prospective study consisted of cDNA or gDNA derived from T cells, B-cell-depleted T cells, or PBMCs. Deeply sampled blood TCRbeta repertoires from subjects exposed to, actively infected with, or recovered from COVID-19 were included in the dataset. A freely available public database, intended as a resource for researchers studying the immune response to SARS-CoV-2, is where the repertoires were released. The samples were drawn from two sources: the first 160 participants of the ongoing ImmuneRACE study, and fewer than 1,500 subjects contributed by 6 global collaborators. The sample metadata nearly always contained a de-identified subject ID, COVID-19 status, age in years and sex. Where available, HLA class I and class II types were taken from metadata supplied by the sample provider and were not determined by assay-based typing. Study-wide findings and limitations: The amount of clinical and demographic metadata varied by source and participant and was provided uncurated.

With respect to this clone: The specificity of this receptor is unknown. No per-base quality is available; no much larger clone lies one base away.

TCRbeta CDR3 regions were amplified from genomic DNA by means of the immunoSEQ Assay, a bias-controlled multiplex PCR. From the authors' description of their analysis: The number of nucleated cells in each sample was estimated from the amplification of reference gene primers within the assay. Sequence reads were collapsed and filtered to measure the absolute abundance of every unique TCRbeta CDR3 rearrangement. For each sample, productive Simpson clonality was calculated by taking the square root of Simpson's diversity index across productive rearrangements. TCRdb holds this immuneACCESS table with in-frame rearrangements only. Some clones are missing; in checked studies, unresolved V genes explain under half, and the rest has no known cause. Clone size and V and J calls were adopted from that table, with D and trimming inferred from the DNA. The sample yields some 230,000 clones; 70% to 85% were counted once. The top ten clonotypes cover approximately 1.3% of the sample.

Enrolling through a virtual design, the prospective study's participants ranged in age from roughly 18 to 95 years and lived across more than 20 United States geographic areas. In the prospective study, participants were assigned to cohorts based on the clinical history participants reported in a screening survey and a study questionnaire. Each participant in the prospective study had whole blood, serum and a nasopharyngeal or oropharyngeal swab collected by mobile phlebotomists. Participants in the prospective study had the option to provide additional blood draws and questionnaires over an approximately 2-month period. Blood samples from the prospective study were shipped frozen or at room temperature prior to DNA extraction. The CDR3 holds 13 amino acids from the cysteine to the phenylalanine. The only DNA kept is the CDR3, 39 bases in frame from the first base.

Recombination connected TRBV21-1 to TRBJ1-1; the DNA was not compared with TRBD1, the D call given in the table. TRBV21-1 is listed as a pseudogene. Sequencing was done on a sample of PBMCs or T cells enriched from blood (not recorded which). This TCR was sampled from a woman in her forties with acute COVID-19. The nucleotide sequence is given as TGTGCCAGCAGAACACACTTGGACAGGGCAGCTTTCTTT. This gives the protein CASRTHLDRAAFF.